Below are 22 T cell receptor beta chains sequenced from a single sample in a study of T cell responses to AZD1222 COVID-19 vaccine. Some clones are missing from TCRdb's copy, which holds only in-frame ones; the method was immunoSEQ multiplex PCR. Of 100,000 to 150,000 clones listed, about 92% are singletons. Sequences were derived from peripheral blood, sampled on day 0 of MenACWY control vaccination. These receptors originate from an adult in good health.

The chain employs TRBV28 and TRBJ1-1; D gene uncertain. Germline V gene data show CDR1 as MDHEN and CDR2 as SYDVKM. The CDR3 runs to 13 residues. Trimming took 2 bases from V and 6 from J, leaving 10 bases between them. The CDR3 DNA is TGTGCCAGCAGTTTAAGGGTACCGCCTGAAGCTTTCTTT. It encodes CASSLRVPPEAFF.

The CDR3 nucleotides are TGTGCCAGCAGCCAAGAGGGGGCAGTGGGGGCCACTAACTATGGCTACACCTTC. The encoded protein is CASSQEGAVGATNYGYTF. This rearrangement joins TRBV3-1 (or the pseudogene TRBV3-2) to TRBJ1-2; D perhaps matches TRBD1 (6 bases). CDR3 size: 18 residues. The V gene lost 0 bases and the J gene lost 0 bases, with 17 bases spanning the gap. In germline, CDR1 is LGHDT, CDR2 YNNKEL (reference sequence).

This chain links TRBV6-5 with TRBJ2-7, with 8 bases lining up with TRBD2. Looked up from germline, CDR1 is MNHEY and CDR2 is SVGAGI. The junction had 5 bases not matched to a gene; V was cut back by 8 bases and J by 5 bases. This CDR3 is 12 amino acids long. The CDR3 DNA is TGTGCCAGCCGAGCGGGAGCCCACGAGCAGTACTTC. Translating it yields CASRAGAHEQYF.

V is TRBV6-5 and J is TRBJ2-3; the match to TRBD2 covers 8 bases. V dropped 4 bases and J dropped 2; count of bases not matched to a gene: 5. Germline loops: CDR1 MNHEY, CDR2 SVGAGI. The length of the CDR3 is 15 residues. The CDR3 region is CASSSAGGTTDTQYF. The CDR3 DNA follows: TGTGCCAGCAGTTCCGCGGGGGGTACCACAGATACGCAGTATTTT.

J is TRBJ2-3 and V is TRBV6-5, with no clear D. Deletions cut 0 bases from V and 2 bases from J, with 12 bases between. This CDR3 spans 16 amino acids. Germline assignment: CDR1 MNHEY and CDR2 SVGAGI. The CDR3 sequence: CASSYSTRHNTDTQYF. In DNA, the CDR3 is TGTGCCAGCAGTTACTCCACCCGACACAACACAGATACGCAGTATTTT.

This sequence joins TRBV11-2 and TRBJ2-3; D gene uncertain. V lost 1 base and J 8 bases, leaving 16 bases between the germline ends. Germline V CDR1 and CDR2: SGHAT, FQNNGV. The CDR3 is 15 amino acids. The CDR3 region is CASSLVPLLSSTQYF. The CDR3 region has the DNA TGTGCCAGCAGCTTAGTCCCCCTCCTCTCCTCTACGCAGTATTTT.

The CDR3 is CASRSIGEGRYYGYTF. Written as DNA, the CDR3 is TGTGCCAGCAGGTCAATAGGGGAGGGACGGTACTATGGCTACACCTTC. J is TRBJ1-2 and V is TRBV11-2; a possible D gene is TRBD1 (5 bases). Per the germline V gene, CDR1 is SGHAT and CDR2 is FQNNGV. Trimming removed 6 bases at V and 3 bases at J, with 20 bases between. The CDR3 runs to 16 residues. Combining the CDR3 with reference TRBV11-2 and TRBJ1-2 gives the whole variable domain EAGVAQSPRYKIIEKRQSVAFWCNPISGHATLYWYQQILGQGPKLLIQFQNNGVVDDSQLPKDRFSAERLKGVDSTLKIQPAKLEDSAVYLCASRSIGEGRYYGYTFGSGTRLTVV.

The chain recombines TRBV7-6 with TRBJ2-3, with a possible D match to TRBD1 (6 bases). Germline assignment: CDR1 SGHVS and CDR2 FNYEAQ. Trimming removed 5 bases from V and 4 bases from J, with 13 bases in between. The CDR3 length is 14 residues. The CDR3 loop reads CASSPARGPDTQYF. The CDR3 region has the DNA TGTGCCAGCAGCCCCGCCAGGGGCCCAGATACGCAGTATTTT.

The chain uses TRBV24-1 and TRBJ2-5; 7 bases fit TRBD2. J lost 4 bases, V lost 5 bases, and 3 bases had no gene match. This CDR3 is built from 13 residues. Per germline, CDR1 KGHDR and CDR2 SFDVKD. The DNA of the CDR3 is TGTGCCACCAGTGGGGGGGGGTTAGAGACCCAGTACTTC. Translation: CATSGGGLETQYF.

V is TRBV10-3 and J is TRBJ1-2; D is possibly TRBD1 (6 bases). The CDR3 is 12 residues long. Deletions cut 6 bases from V and 8 bases from J, with 13 bases between. CDR1 is ENHRY, CDR2 SYGVKD, per germline. As DNA, the CDR3 is TGTGCCATCAGCGACGGGGGGCTGGGCTACACCTTC. Translation gives CAISDGGLGYTF.

The V and J genes are TRBV14 and TRBJ2-7; 7 nucleotides line up with TRBD1. The CDR3 extends over 17 amino acids. In germline, CDR1 is SGHDN, CDR2 FVKESK. Trimming removed 1 base from V and 0 bases from J; junction bases left unmatched: 9. The CDR3 region has the DNA TGTGCCAGCAGCCAAGCTCCCTGGGGACAGCGCTCCTACGAGCAGTACGTC. Translating it yields CASSQAPWGQRSYEQYV.

This chain joins TRBV9 and TRBJ2-7, with 11 bases aligning to TRBD2. CDR3 size: 15 residues. J gave up 3 bases and V 4 bases, and 6 bases lay outside the gene matches. The germline gives CDR1 SGDLS, CDR2 YYNGEE. Here the CDR3 reads CASSPLGLAGYEQYF. Here the CDR3 DNA reads TGTGCCAGCAGCCCCCTTGGACTAGCGGGCTACGAGCAGTACTTC.

The gene calls are TRBV6-6 and TRBJ2-5, with 9 bases aligning to TRBD2. V was pared by 6 bases and J by 4 bases, with 9 bases of the junction left unmatched. The germline V gene has CDR1 MNHNY and CDR2 SVGAGI (reference sequence). This CDR3 has 15 amino acids. The CDR3 sequence is CASRQSGGPGETQYF. The CDR3 DNA reads TGTGCCAGCAGACAAAGCGGGGGGCCGGGAGAGACCCAGTACTTC.

As concerns this clone: A far larger clone is off by one base, so a read error is likely. The chain recombines TRBV7-9 with TRBJ1-2; 9 bases match TRBD1. With V trimmed by 5 bases and J by 2 bases, 3 bases remained unmatched. Germline assignment: CDR1 SEHNR and CDR2 FQNEAQ (reference sequence). The CDR3 runs 14 residues. CDR3: CASSPGQGNYGYTF. The CDR3 DNA is TGTGCCAGCAGCCCCGGACAGGGGAACTATGGCTACACCTTC.

The chain links TRBV11-2 to TRBJ1-1; D remains ambiguous. The CDR3 is 15 amino acids. In germline, CDR1 is SGHAT, CDR2 FQNNGV. Trimming removed 11 bases at V and 1 base at J, with 20 bases between. CDR3 loop: CASSGRSLGNTEAFF. DNA of the CDR3: TGTGCCTCGAGCGGCCGGTCCTTGGGGAACACTGAAGCTTTCTTT.

The V call is TRBV10-3, the J call TRBJ1-2; TRBD1 matches at 7 bases. The ends lost 6 bases at V and 2 bases at J; junction bases unmatched: 6. Germline CDR1 is ENHRY and CDR2 is SYGVKD. The CDR3 spans 14 residues. CDR3 region: CAIRRTGENYGYTF. The CDR3 DNA is TGTGCCATCAGGCGTACAGGGGAAAACTATGGCTACACCTTC.

The chain has TRBV3-1 (or the pseudogene TRBV3-2) and TRBJ2-7; no clear D gene. V lost 3 bases to trimming and J lost 0 bases, with 9 bases between them. Germline V gene data show CDR1 as LGHDT and CDR2 as YNNKEL (reference sequence). The CDR3 is 14 amino acids. The CDR3: CASSHSGSSYEQYF. DNA of the CDR3: TGTGCCAGCAGCCATTCCGGTAGCTCCTACGAGCAGTACTTC.

Only a few counts were recorded for this clone. The DNA for the CDR3 is TGCGCCAGCAGCACCGGGACACCTTACTCTGGAAACACCATATATTTT. As protein: CASSTGTPYSGNTIYF. The chain joins TRBV5-1 to TRBJ1-3; D possibly corresponds to TRBD1 (6 bases). CDR3 length equals 16 residues. Trimming removed 4 bases at V and 0 bases at J, with 14 bases between. CDR1 is SGHRS and CDR2 is YFSETQ in the germline V gene.

This rearrangement joins TRBV7-2 to TRBJ2-5, with TRBD1 identical over 11 bases. The CDR3 covers 15 residues. Germline V gene sequence: CDR1 SGHTA, CDR2 FQGNSA. Trimming took 6 bases from V and 3 from J; bases not matched to a gene: 6. As DNA, the CDR3 is TGTGCCAGCAGGACGGACAGGGGGCGAAAAGAGACCCAGTACTTC. It translates to CASRTDRGRKETQYF.

The chain carries TRBV7-2 and TRBJ2-1; D not resolved. Germline assignment: CDR1 SGHTA and CDR2 FQGNSA. V gave up 0 bases and J gave up 2 bases, with 8 bases separating them. This CDR3 is built from 15 residues. The CDR3, as DNA: TGTGCCAGCAGCTTAGCCGCGTCCGCCTACAATGAGCAGTTCTTC. Translated, it gives CASSLAASAYNEQFF. Using reference TRBV7-2 and TRBJ2-1 for the parts outside the CDR3, the full variable domain is GAGVSQSPSNKVTEKGKDVELRCDPISGHTALYWYRQSLGQGLEFLIYFQGNSAPDKSGLPSDRFSAERTGGSVSTLTIQRTQQEDSAVYLCASSLAASAYNEQFFGPGTRLTVL.

This chain connects TRBV18 to TRBJ1-1; D is unclear. The CDR3 length is 14 residues. V lost 4 bases, J lost 1 base, and 10 bases lay in between. CDR1 and CDR2 (germline): KGHSH, LQKENI. This chain's CDR3 is CASSLISRNTEAFF. Here the CDR3 DNA reads TGTGCCAGCTCACTTATATCCAGGAACACTGAAGCTTTCTTT.

V usage is TRBV6-2 or TRBV6-3 and J usage is TRBJ2-5; 12 nucleotides agree with TRBD2. Germline V lookup: CDR1 MNHEY, CDR2 SVGEGT. This CDR3 region has 17 residues. V lost 2 bases and J lost 0; bases outside the gene matches: 4. For the CDR3, the DNA is TGTGCCAGCAGTTACGCGCTAGCGGGGGGGTACCAAGAGACCCAGTACTTC. Translated, it gives CASSYALAGGYQETQYF.